Sequencing of this T cell receptor beta chain was carried out in a study of regulatory T cells in long-lasting Graves disease. Study-wide results and limits: New patients shared 750 to 1,000 public clonotypes, fewer than the roughly 2,500 shared by persistent patients. Study was limited to peripheral blood, excluding thyroid tissue.

Regarding this clonotype: Its antigen is as yet unknown.

The TCR beta library used iRepertoire HTBI primers with Arm-PCR amplification of CDR3. Each CDR3 protein is one row after TCRdb ran MiXCR on the multiplex PCR reads. The table shows fewer than 450,000 distinct CDR3 sequences, with less than 25% occurring only once. Time point noted: persistent/refractory GD, antithyroid drugs over 5 years with positive TRAb. PBMCs provided the RNA from which the TCR library was made. This CDR3 region has 16 residues. The V gene end was trimmed by 5 bases and the J gene end by 1 base; junction bases not matched to a gene: 8. The germline gives CDR1 SGHNT, CDR2 YENEEA. Here the sequenced sample was peripheral blood mononuclear cells (PBMCs), taken when the disease was refractory, from a patient treated with antithyroid drugs. The source is a female donor with Graves disease. The V gene is TRBV11-3, the J gene TRBJ2-3; TRBD1 matches 8 bases. The CDR3 sequence is CASSKQGVDGTDTQYF. In nucleotides, the CDR3 is TGTGCCAGCAGCAAACAGGGGGTTGATGGCACAGATACGCAGTATTTT.